This TCR beta chain appears in the sequencing data of a study of regulatory T cells in long-lasting Graves disease (dated by TCRdb to about 2021). The study in broad terms: Persistent Graves' disease was defined as persistently positive TSH receptor autoantibodies together with antithyroid drug treatment for over 5 years. This study used TCR sequencing and RNA sequencing of peripheral blood to compare persistent Graves' disease patients against newly diagnosed Graves' disease patients. The study was registered as a clinical trial and conducted in China. A total of about 33 samples were covered by TCR sequencing, comprising approximately 13 persistent and 20 or so newly diagnosed Graves' disease patients. Persistent Graves' disease patients in the clinical cohort had taken antithyroid drugs for roughly ten years on average.

Points the paper makes about the study in general: Sequencing and analysis were restricted to the TCR beta chain. The authors acknowledged the small sample size as a limitation that may reduce accuracy. Only peripheral blood was studied, because thyroid tissue, the primary lesion, was inaccessible. A larger number of public clonotypes was shared among persistent patients (over 2,500) than among newly diagnosed patients (around 890). Compared with newly diagnosed patients, persistent Graves' disease patients had lower TCR Shannon entropy and fewer highly expanded clones, which suggests clonal expansion.

A remark on this clonotype: Its antigen is not yet known. Base qualities are not at hand, and no much larger clone is one base apart.

Libraries were built with multiplex PCR. For sequencing, an Illumina HiSeq 4000 was employed. CDR3 regions were amplified by Arm-PCR with iRepertoire HTBI primers to construct TCR beta libraries. Before sequencing, the PCR products underwent gel purification. The original methods were these. A total of around 66 TRBV and more than twelve TRBJ segments were identified across samples and were used for gene usage analysis of CDR3 amino acid clonotypes. COPE and FqMerger were used to merge the filtered high-quality paired reads into contigs. Contigs were aligned with BLAST to IMGT TRBV, TRBD and TRBJ reference genes, and CDR3 was defined per IMGT. Highly expanded clones were defined as clonotypes with a frequency above 0.1%. Shannon entropy served as the measure of repertoire diversity, while the Gini coefficient captured V-J evenness. Public clonotypes were defined as clonotypes shared by more than one individual. The public reads were reprocessed in TCRdb via fastp at Q25 and MiXCR, keeping in-frame beta chains. When rows share a CDR3 protein, they turn into one entry using the most common DNA and genes. These V and J calls are TCRdb output, not the study's own analysis. This sample comprises fewer than 600,000 distinct CDR3 sequences, 22% of them detected only once. The top ten clones comprise less than 15% of the sample.

The time point label here, explained by the study, means: persistent/refractory GD, antithyroid drugs over 5 years with positive TRAb. RNA was extracted from PBMCs in TRIzol for both TCR sequencing and RNA sequencing. Graves' disease was diagnosed according to American Thyroid Association guidelines. The patients came from an endocrinology department in Xi'an, China. From each patient, around 9 milliliters of peripheral blood was collected into an EDTA anticoagulant tube. PBMCs were isolated by Ficoll Paque Plus density gradient separation without further T cell sorting. An Agilent 2100 Bioanalyzer and agarose gel were used to assess RNA quality, and a NanoDrop 2000 was used to measure RNA concentration. Sequences were derived from peripheral blood mononuclear cells (PBMCs), sampled when the disease was refractory, from a patient treated with antithyroid drugs. The sequence derives from a female donor with Graves disease.

In nucleotides, the sequence is TGCAGCGTTTCGTCGACACCCGGGGGGGAGACCCAGTACTTC. Protein translation: CSVSSTPGGETQYF. Recombination linked TRBV29-1 to TRBJ2-5; the central 7 bases match TRBD2. Its CDR3 holds 14 amino acids, cysteine through phenylalanine. CDR3 DNA is the only sequence kept; it has 42 bases, read in frame from the first base. The germline V gene specifies SQVTM as CDR1 and ANQGSEA as CDR2. The V end gives up 5 bases and the J end 5 bases, leaving 11 bases in the junction not matched to a gene.